The 24 T cell receptor beta chains below were found in one sample sequenced in a study of T-cell memory formation after mild COVID-19. One entry per CDR3 protein, called by TCRdb with MiXCR from the 5' RACE reads. This sample carries 250,000 to 300,000 distinct CDR3 sequences, about a sixth of them seen once, and the ten largest clones take 23%. The sample taken for sequencing was PBMCs or a T cell subset sorted from them (not recorded which). Receptors were obtained from a man younger than 35 who had mild COVID-19 (a few samples of this study predate the infection). Cell type and time point are not known.

This clonotype occurred a few times. The chain uses TRBV5-1 and TRBJ2-7; TRBD2 is a possible D gene (6 bases). The germline CDR1 and CDR2 sequences are SGHRS and YFSETQ. The CDR3 consists of 15 residues. The V end lost 2 bases, the J end lost 7 bases, and 19 bases lay between the germline ends. The CDR3 protein is CASSLTGTSTGEQYF. The CDR3 DNA reads as TGCGCCAGCAGCTTAACCGGGACTTCCACCGGTGAGCAGTACTTC.

This clonotype was detected a few times. This chain links TRBV2 with TRBJ2-5; the D is unclear. Germline V gives CDR1 SNHLY, CDR2 FYNNEI. Trimming took 4 bases from V and 3 from J, leaving 9 bases between them. The CDR3 is 13 amino acids. The CDR3 region is CASSVGLEETQYF. CDR3 coding DNA: TGTGCCAGCAGTGTCGGGCTAGAAGAGACCCAGTACTTC.

The CDR3 DNA reads as TGTGCCAGCAGCGCAGGGGTTTTGGTGACCCAGTACTTC. Translated: CASSAGVLVTQYF. The rearrangement links TRBV7-2 to TRBJ2-5; tentative D call: TRBD1 (6 bases). The CDR3 spans 13 residues. Per germline, CDR1 SGHTA and CDR2 FQGNSA. V lost 5 bases, J lost 7 bases, and 14 bases lay in between.

This clonotype has at least ten counts. V usage is TRBV19 and J usage is TRBJ2-1; the D is unclear. Trimming removed 3 bases from V and 0 bases from J, with 12 bases in between. The CDR3 has 16 residues. Germline-derived CDR1 and CDR2 are LNHDA and SQIVND (reference sequence). The CDR3 region is CASSIFQVGSYNEQFF. The CDR3 DNA reads as TGTGCCAGTAGTATTTTCCAGGTCGGCTCCTACAATGAGCAGTTCTTC.

V and J are TRBV29-1 and TRBJ2-7; weak D call: TRBD2 (7 bases). Trimming took 7 bases from V and 2 from J, leaving 15 bases between them. The CDR3 is made up of 13 amino acids. Germline CDR1 reads SQVTM; CDR2 reads ANQGSEA. The CDR3 DNA is TGCAGCGGCGGGACGGGGGGCACCTACGAGCAGTACTTC. Translated, it gives CSGGTGGTYEQYF.

The chain joins TRBV2 to TRBJ2-7; D call uncertain. V was trimmed by 0 bases and J by 4 bases, leaving 10 bases between them. Germline loops: CDR1 SNHLY, CDR2 FYNNEI. The CDR3 is made up of 14 amino acids. The CDR3 sequence is CASSEAMAVYEQYV. The CDR3 DNA is TGTGCCAGCAGTGAAGCTATGGCAGTTTACGAGCAGTACGTC.

V gene TRBV7-2 combines with J gene TRBJ2-2; a weak D match, TRBD2 (5 bases). The CDR3 covers 12 residues. V was pared by 5 bases and J by 7 bases, with 8 bases between. Germline V lookup: CDR1 SGHTA, CDR2 FQGNSA. Here the CDR3 reads CASSREYGELFF. The CDR3, as DNA: TGTGCCAGCAGCCGGGAATACGGGGAGCTGTTTTTT.

This clonotype showed up just a few times. The rearrangement joins TRBV7-6 to TRBJ2-5; 10 bases line up with TRBD1. The V gene's germline CDR1 is SGHVS and CDR2 FNYEAQ. V was clipped by 9 bases and J by 0 bases; unmatched bases: 7. This CDR3 has 15 amino acids. This chain's CDR3 is CASVGTGVYQETQYF. CDR3 coding DNA: TGTGCCAGTGTCGGGACAGGGGTTTACCAAGAGACCCAGTACTTC.

V usage is TRBV9 and J usage is TRBJ2-1; D unclear. This CDR3 is 14 amino acids long. V was shortened by 0 bases and J by 3 bases, with 7 bases between the two germline ends. Germline CDR1 and CDR2: SGDLS and YYNGEE. The CDR3 region is CASSVGADYNEQFF. The CDR3 DNA sequence: TGTGCCAGCAGCGTAGGGGCAGACTACAATGAGCAGTTCTTC.

This clonotype has just a few counts. The chain carries TRBV5-1 and TRBJ2-5; no clear D gene. Trimming took 4 bases from V and 1 from J, leaving 8 bases between them. The CDR3 contains 13 residues. Germline V lookup: CDR1 SGHRS, CDR2 YFSETQ. CDR3 sequence (DNA): TGCGCCAGCAGCGCAACCGTCCAAGAGACCCAGTACTTC. Residues: CASSATVQETQYF. The whole variable domain, remainder taken from reference TRBV5-1 and TRBJ2-5, is KAGVTQTPRYLIKTRGQQVTLSCSPISGHRSVSWYQQTPGQGLQFLFEYFSETQRNKGNFPGRFSGRQFSNSRSEMNVSTLELGDSALYLCASSATVQETQYFGPGTRLLVL.

The chain uses TRBV20-1 and TRBJ1-5; no definite D call. The ends were cut back, 3 bases at V and 4 bases at J, with 7 bases in the middle. The CDR3 has 12 amino acids. Germline V gene lookup returns CDR1 DFQATT and CDR2 SNEGSKA (reference sequence). The CDR3 region is CSASDMNQPQHF. The CDR3 coding sequence is TGCAGTGCTAGTGACATGAATCAGCCCCAGCATTTT.

In DNA, the CDR3 is TGCGCCAGCAGCCAAGATCTGGGATTGCCCTATGGCTACACCTTC. Protein sequence: CASSQDLGLPYGYTF. This chain connects TRBV4-1 to TRBJ1-2; D remains ambiguous. Germline V gene sequence: CDR1 MGHRA, CDR2 YSYEKL. The ends were cut back, 0 bases at V and 4 bases at J, with 12 bases in the middle. The CDR3 spans 15 residues.

In its sample, this clonotype was seen many times. The gene calls are TRBV4-3 and TRBJ2-1, with 8 bases fitting TRBD2. Trimming cost V 1 base and J 13 bases; bases outside gene matches: 6. Germline values: CDR1 LGHNA, CDR2 YSLEER. The CDR3 runs to 13 residues. CDR3 bases: TGCGCCAGCAGCCAAGGGTCCGGGACTAGACAGTTCTTC. This codes for CASSQGSGTRQFF.

This clonotype is a singleton in its sample. This chain links TRBV7-7 with TRBJ2-5, with TRBD1 matching over 9 bases. Looked up from germline, CDR1 is SSHAT and CDR2 is FNYEAQ (reference sequence). V lost 3 bases to trimming and J lost 4 bases; unmatched junction nucleotides: 3. This CDR3 region has 14 residues. CDR3 loop: CASSFGTGRETQYF. CDR3 nucleotide sequence: TGTGCCAGCAGCTTTGGGACAGGGCGAGAGACCCAGTACTTC.

This clonotype occurred a few times. The genes are TRBV11-1 and TRBJ2-7; 8 bases are shared with TRBD1. This CDR3 is 16 amino acids long. Looked up from germline, CDR1 is SGHAT and CDR2 is FQDESV (reference sequence). V lost 5 bases and J lost 5; bases outside the gene matches: 14. CDR3 in DNA: TGTGCCAGCAGCCTTACCGGAGGAGGACAGGGAGACGAGCAGTACTTC. Protein: CASSLTGGGQGDEQYF.

A few counts support this clonotype. This chain joins TRBV20-1 and TRBJ2-4; 8 positions agree with TRBD2. CDR3 length: 14 amino acids. The J segment lost 8 bases and the V segment lost 3 bases, leaving 9 bases of the junction unmatched. In germline, CDR1 is DFQATT, CDR2 SNEGSKA (reference sequence). CDR3 loop: CSASSGGRRDIQYF. CDR3 nucleotides: TGCAGTGCTAGTTCGGGGGGGCGCAGGGACATTCAGTACTTC.

This clonotype was detected only a few times. V is TRBV5-1 and J is TRBJ1-6; maybe TRBD1 (5 bases). Trimming stripped 1 base from V and 6 bases from J, with 11 bases between. Germline-derived CDR1 and CDR2 are SGHRS and YFSETQ. The CDR3 covers 15 residues. This CDR3 is CASSLRGLSNSPLHF. DNA for the CDR3: TGCGCCAGCAGCTTGAGGGGCCTCTCTAATTCACCCCTCCACTTT.

This clonotype has just a few counts. The V call is TRBV20-1, the J call TRBJ2-2; D ambiguous. This CDR3 is built from 12 residues. V lost 5 bases and J lost 3, with 7 bases in between. Germline V gives CDR1 DFQATT, CDR2 SNEGSKA (reference sequence). The CDR3 is CSAETHTGELFF. As DNA, the CDR3 is TGCAGTGCTGAGACCCACACCGGGGAGCTGTTTTTT.

The chain links TRBV29-1 to TRBJ2-5; tentatively, D is TRBD2 (7 bases). The CDR3 consists of 13 residues. Trimming left V 7 bases short and J 2 bases short, with 14 bases between. The germline V gene encodes CDR1 SQVTM and CDR2 ANQGSEA. Here the CDR3 reads CSARGAQQETQYF. Written as DNA, the CDR3 is TGCAGCGCCCGGGGGGCTCAACAAGAGACCCAGTACTTC.

The chain uses TRBV4-1 and TRBJ1-4, with 8 bases aligning to TRBD1. The V gene's germline CDR1 is MGHRA and CDR2 YSYEKL. With V trimmed by 0 bases and J by 8 bases, 8 bases remained unmatched. CDR3 length: 16 residues. CDR3 nucleotides: TGCGCCAGCAGCCAAGATCCTCCAGGGGGCCGGGAAAAACTGTTTTTT. This sequence encodes CASSQDPPGGREKLFF.

This clonotype was picked up one time. This sequence joins TRBV7-9 and TRBJ2-1; no definite D call. The CDR3 runs 14 residues. V was cut by 7 bases and J by 0 bases, with 10 bases left in between. The V gene's germline CDR1 is SEHNR and CDR2 FQNEAQ (reference sequence). CDR3: CASNPSSSYNEQFF. DNA for the CDR3: TGTGCCAGCAATCCCTCGAGCTCCTACAATGAGCAGTTCTTC.

This clonotype was seen more than once but under ten times. The chain carries TRBV7-2 and TRBJ2-7, with D unclear. The germline CDR1 and CDR2 sequences are SGHTA and FQGNSA. V was cut by 3 bases and J by 3 bases, with 3 bases left in between. The CDR3 is 11 residues long. CDR3 amino acids: CASSLFYEQYF. The CDR3 nucleotides are TGTGCCAGCAGCTTGTTCTACGAGCAGTACTTC.

This chain joins TRBV6-5 and TRBJ2-1; 9 positions match TRBD2. This CDR3 region has 16 residues. Germline-derived CDR1 and CDR2 are MNHEY and SVGAGI. Losses at the gene ends were 4 bases for V and 4 bases for J; bases not matched to a gene: 8. The CDR3 loop is CASSSYYSGGYNEQFF. CDR3 nucleotides: TGTGCCAGCAGTTCGTATTATAGCGGGGGATACAATGAGCAGTTCTTC.

This rearrangement joins TRBV5-1 to TRBJ1-1; D call uncertain. The CDR3 length is 13 residues. V was cut by 4 bases and J by 10 bases, with 17 bases left in between. Per the germline V gene, CDR1 is SGHRS and CDR2 is YFSETQ. The CDR3 coding sequence is TGCGCCAGCAGCGAGGACCCCGACGCGAGAGCTTTCTTT. It codes for CASSEDPDARAFF.